This T cell receptor (beta chain) derives from a study of CD8 T cells in ankylosing spondylitis. This clonotype was counted at least ten times. 5'-RACE, quantitative and with molecular barcodes, yielded the TCR beta libraries. MiXCR, applied by TCRdb to the 5' RACE reads, yields one record per CDR3 protein. This table holds under 150,000 distinct CDR3 sequences, roughly an eighth found once. Sequencing was carried out using blood, either unsorted or a sorted T cell fraction (not recorded which). The clonotype comes from a female donor with ankylosing spondylitis or in good health (not recorded which).

CDR3 protein: CASSSDSNEQFF. The CDR3 DNA follows: TGTGCCAGCAGCTCCGACAGCAATGAGCAGTTCTTC. V is TRBV5-6 and J is TRBJ2-1, with D tentatively TRBD1 (5 bases). Trimming pared 3 bases from V and 6 bases from J, leaving 7 bases between. CDR3 length equals 12 residues. CDR1 is SGHDT and CDR2 is YYEEEE in the germline V gene.